This TCR beta chain was observed in a study of control samples from healthy donors and cancer patients. The CDR3 has 13 residues. Germline loops: CDR1 SGHTA, CDR2 FQGTGA. V lost 1 base and J 1 base, leaving 4 bases between the germline ends. TCRdb keeps only in-frame clones here, not all; method: immunoSEQ multiplex PCR. The profile shows more than 65,000 clones, about 90% of them singletons. The genes are TRBV7-3 and TRBJ1-1; D ambiguous. Material for sequencing was PBMCs. The TCR originated in a woman between 55 and 75 years old with head and neck cancer. The CDR3 nucleotides read TGTGCCAGCAGCTTAAGGAGGAACACTGAAGCTTTCTTT. As protein: CASSLRRNTEAFF.